The 22 T cell receptor beta chains in this list originate from one sample, sequenced in a study of early T cells in non-severe SARS-CoV-2 infection. TCRdb re-derived calls from the 5' RACE reads in MiXCR, one entry per CDR3 protein. The table records about 76,000 distinct CDR3 sequences, more than 10% of them present only once. Source material: whole blood. These receptors were collected from an adult who was a healthcare worker with PCR-confirmed SARS-CoV-2 infection or an uninfected control (not recorded which).

Only a few counts were recorded for this clonotype. This chain links TRBV6-5 with TRBJ1-5; D may be TRBD1 (6 bases). The CDR3 is made up of 15 amino acids. Germline V gives CDR1 MNHEY, CDR2 SVGAGI. With 5 bases removed from V and 4 bases from J, the gap between germline ends came to 15 bases. CDR3 in DNA: TGTGCCAGCAGTCCTTTAGGGGACATTAATCAGCCCCAGCATTTT. Its translation: CASSPLGDINQPQHF.

This clonotype has more than one count but fewer than ten. The rearrangement uses TRBV7-7 and TRBJ1-5, with TRBD1 matching over 8 bases. From germline, CDR1 is SSHAT and CDR2 FNYEAQ (reference sequence). The length of the CDR3 is 16 residues. J lost 3 bases, V lost 5 bases, and 9 bases had no gene match. The CDR3 is CASSQGQGGFNQPQHF. As DNA, the CDR3 is TGTGCCAGCAGCCAAGGACAGGGAGGATTCAATCAGCCCCAGCATTTT. Supplemented by reference TRBV7-7 and TRBJ1-5, the full variable domain reads GAGVSQSPRYKVTKRGQDVTLRCDPISSHATLYWYQQALGQGPEFLTYFNYEAQPDKSGLPSDRFSAERPEGSISTLTIQRTEQRDSAMYRCASSQGQGGFNQPQHFGDGTRLSIL.

The chain employs TRBV7-8 and TRBJ1-2; D gene ambiguous. CDR3 length: 12 amino acids. V lost 1 base and J 12 bases, leaving 12 bases between the germline ends. Germline assignment: CDR1 SGHVS and CDR2 FQNEAQ. CDR3 bases: TGTGCCAGCAGCTTAGATACAGACGTGCACACCTTC. It yields the protein CASSLDTDVHTF.

This clonotype has a handful of counts. V is TRBV20-1 and J is TRBJ2-1, with 10 bases identical to TRBD2. The V gene end was trimmed by 3 bases and the J gene end by 7 bases; junction bases not matched to a gene: 12. The germline CDR1 and CDR2 sequences are DFQATT and SNEGSKA (reference sequence). This CDR3 is 16 amino acids long. CDR3 region: CSARRPSAGGLNEQFF. CDR3 coding DNA: TGCAGTGCTAGGCGCCCCTCAGCGGGAGGGTTGAATGAGCAGTTCTTC.

This clonotype was seen only a few times. The rearrangement uses TRBV6-4 and TRBJ2-7; D might be TRBD2 (7 bases). The CDR3 loop spans 16 amino acids. The germline V and J ends were trimmed by 7 bases and 6 bases, with 25 bases remaining between them. Per the germline V gene, CDR1 is MRHNA and CDR2 is SNTAGT. The CDR3, as DNA: TGTGCCAGCAAGTGGGGGCGGGAGCAAGGGGCTTTCGAGCAGTACTTC. Translated: CASKWGREQGAFEQYF.

This clonotype was detected ten times or more. This chain uses TRBV5-1 with TRBJ2-5; the match to TRBD2 covers 9 bases. J lost 4 bases, V lost 4 bases, and 14 bases had no gene match. Germline CDR1 and CDR2: SGHRS and YFSETQ. The CDR3 totals 17 residues. In DNA form, the CDR3 reads TGCGCCAGCAGCGGGGGGACTAGCAGCTACAAACGAGAGACCCAGTACTTC. This encodes CASSGGTSSYKRETQYF.

This clonotype was seen repeatedly, ten times or more. This chain uses TRBV28 with TRBJ2-7, with TRBD2 identical over 7 bases. Per the germline V gene, CDR1 is MDHEN and CDR2 is SYDVKM. The V and J ends lost 8 bases and 0 bases, in that order; junction bases with no gene match: 4. The CDR3 contains 13 residues. The CDR3 is CASHRGDSYEQYF. The CDR3 DNA reads TGTGCCAGCCATCGGGGGGACTCCTACGAGCAGTACTTC.

This clonotype has at least ten counts. The chain employs TRBV6-6 and TRBJ1-4, with a weak D call TRBD1 (6 bases). From germline, CDR1 is MNHNY and CDR2 SVGAGI (reference sequence). The CDR3 contains 17 residues. Trimming shortened V by 0 bases and J by 5 bases, and 16 bases separated the two germline ends. CDR3 coding DNA: TGTGCCAGCAGTTACTCGATTGGGACACGGACAAATGAAAAACTGTTTTTT. Its translation is CASSYSIGTRTNEKLFF.

This clonotype was seen repeatedly, ten times or more. This chain joins TRBV9 and TRBJ1-2; D unclear. Per germline, CDR1 SGDLS and CDR2 YYNGEE. Trimming took off 4 bases at V and 6 bases at J, with 22 bases between the two ends. The CDR3 spans 16 residues. This CDR3 is CASSPDPNSRGDGYTF. Written as DNA, the CDR3 is TGTGCCAGCAGCCCAGACCCCAACAGCCGGGGTGATGGCTACACCTTC.

In this sample, this clonotype turned up a few times. The chain joins TRBV7-6 to TRBJ2-1, with a tentative D call TRBD2 (6 bases). Deletions cut 3 bases from V and 10 bases from J, with 25 bases between. The CDR3 spans 17 residues. The germline V gene encodes CDR1 SGHVS and CDR2 FNYEAQ. This CDR3 is CASSFNMWDSPQDEQFF. CDR3 nucleotide sequence: TGTGCCAGCAGCTTCAATATGTGGGACTCCCCCCAGGACGAGCAGTTCTTC. Filled out from reference TRBV7-6 and TRBJ2-1, the complete variable domain reads GAGVSQSPRYKVTKRGQDVALRCDPISGHVSLYWYRQALGQGPEFLTYFNYEAQQDKSGLPNDRFSAERPEGSISTLTIQRTEQRDSAMYRCASSFNMWDSPQDEQFFGPGTRLTVL.

A remark on this clonotype: One end of the junction fails to match germline, which may point to a read error. V and J are TRBV18 and TRBJ2-7; the D is unclear. This CDR3 spans 14 amino acids. The germline V gene encodes CDR1 KGHSH and CDR2 LQKENI. The CDR3: CASSPGSRLYEQYF. CDR3 sequence (DNA): TGCGCCAGCTCACCAGGAAGTAGACTCTACGAGCAGTACTTC.

The V and J genes are TRBV12-3 or TRBV12-4 and TRBJ2-1; maybe TRBD2 (6 bases). This CDR3 has 15 amino acids. Trimming left V 6 bases short and J 1 base short, with 13 bases between. The DNA of the CDR3 is TGTGCCAGCAGCATGGCAGGGAGGTCCTACAATGAGCAGTTCTTC. Its translation is CASSMAGRSYNEQFF.

The chain links TRBV27 to TRBJ2-7, with no clear D. Germline values: CDR1 MNHEY, CDR2 SMNVEV (reference sequence). V dropped 8 bases and J dropped 2 bases, with 13 bases sitting between them. CDR3 length equals 13 residues. CDR3 residues: CASAPGQTYEQYF. The CDR3 DNA reads TGTGCCAGCGCCCCTGGCCAAACCTACGAGCAGTACTTC.

Ten or more counts support this clonotype. The chain joins TRBV29-1 to TRBJ1-5; 10 bases match TRBD1. The CDR3 consists of 15 residues. V shed 2 bases, J shed 2 bases, and the junction held 3 bases outside the gene matches. Germline CDR1 SQVTM, CDR2 ANQGSEA. The CDR3 loop is CSVELGTGGNQPQHF. In DNA, the CDR3 is TGCAGCGTTGAACTTGGGACAGGGGGCAATCAGCCCCAGCATTTT.

This clonotype occurred a few times. This chain joins TRBV7-9 and TRBJ2-7; 8 bases are shared with TRBD2. CDR1 and CDR2 (germline): SEHNR, FQNEAQ (reference sequence). This CDR3 is 15 amino acids long. J was trimmed by 4 bases and V by 4 bases; bases with no gene match: 9. The CDR3 nucleotides are TGTGCCAGCAGCTCCGCGGGGGTAGCGGGATACGAGCAGTACTTC. Encoded protein: CASSSAGVAGYEQYF.

This clonotype has a handful of counts. The chain recombines TRBV20-1 with TRBJ1-3; no clear D. V was cut by 7 bases and J by 2 bases, with 12 bases left in between. The CDR3 runs to 13 residues. Germline V CDR1 and CDR2: DFQATT, SNEGSKA (reference sequence). CDR3: CSGTGQAGNTIYF. The DNA for the CDR3 is TGCAGTGGGACGGGTCAAGCTGGAAACACCATATATTTT.

This clonotype turned up a few times. V and J are TRBV5-1 and TRBJ1-5, with TRBD1 matching 11 bases. Germline CDR1 reads SGHRS; CDR2 reads YFSETQ. The CDR3 has 14 residues. Trimming at V came to 2 bases and at J to 8 bases, leaving 3 bases not matched to a gene. CDR3: CASSFGTGGEPQHF. CDR3 nucleotides: TGCGCCAGCAGCTTCGGGACAGGGGGGGAGCCCCAGCATTTT.

This clonotype came up many times. This chain joins TRBV4-1 and TRBJ2-1, with 7 bases matching TRBD1. The germline CDR1 and CDR2 sequences are MGHRA and YSYEKL. The trim removed 2 bases at V and 2 bases at J, leaving 6 bases unmatched. The CDR3 loop spans 16 amino acids. CDR3 nucleotide sequence: TGCGCCAGCAGCCAACAACCGGGACAGCCCTACAATGAGCAGTTCTTC. Translated: CASSQQPGQPYNEQFF.

The CDR3 sequence: CASSRTSRGAGGTDTQYF. The CDR3 region has the DNA TGTGCCAGCAGCCGAACCTCGAGGGGAGCGGGAGGTACAGATACGCAGTATTTT. The rearrangement uses TRBV4-2 and TRBJ2-3; 9 bases match TRBD2. The CDR3 has 18 residues. Germline V gene lookup returns CDR1 LGHNA and CDR2 YNFKEQ. The J segment lost 3 bases and the V segment lost 4 bases, leaving 14 bases of the junction unmatched.

This clonotype was seen at least ten times. The chain has TRBV7-3 and TRBJ2-3; no definite D call. The CDR3 has 13 amino acids. V was shortened by 1 base and J by 9 bases, with 11 bases between the two germline ends. Germline V lookup: CDR1 SGHTA, CDR2 FQGTGA. The CDR3: CASSLSKRGTQYF. In nucleotides, the CDR3 is TGTGCCAGCAGCTTAAGTAAGCGTGGCACGCAGTATTTT. The complete variable domain, with remaining parts taken from reference TRBV7-3 and TRBJ2-3, reads GAGVSQTPSNKVTEKGKYVELRCDPISGHTALYWYRQSLGQGPEFLIYFQGTGAADDSGLPNDRFFAVRPEGSVSTLKIQRTERGDSAVYLCASSLSKRGTQYFGPGTRLTVL.

The V call is TRBV12-3 or TRBV12-4, the J call TRBJ1-5; D gene unclear. This CDR3 comprises 14 residues. V was trimmed by 1 base and J by 1 base, leaving 5 bases between them. The CDR3 region is CASSLGQSNQPQHF. The CDR3 coding sequence is TGTGCCAGCAGTTTAGGGCAGAGCAATCAGCCCCAGCATTTT.

This clonotype was observed a few times. V is TRBV5-6 and J is TRBJ1-2, with 7 bases fitting TRBD1. Trimming cost V 1 base and J 4 bases; bases outside gene matches: 7. CDR1 SGHDT and CDR2 YYEEEE come from the germline V gene. CDR3 length: 15 amino acids. CDR3 bases: TGTGCCAGCAGCTTGTTCAAGGACAGGATCTATGGCTACACCTTC. This encodes CASSLFKDRIYGYTF.